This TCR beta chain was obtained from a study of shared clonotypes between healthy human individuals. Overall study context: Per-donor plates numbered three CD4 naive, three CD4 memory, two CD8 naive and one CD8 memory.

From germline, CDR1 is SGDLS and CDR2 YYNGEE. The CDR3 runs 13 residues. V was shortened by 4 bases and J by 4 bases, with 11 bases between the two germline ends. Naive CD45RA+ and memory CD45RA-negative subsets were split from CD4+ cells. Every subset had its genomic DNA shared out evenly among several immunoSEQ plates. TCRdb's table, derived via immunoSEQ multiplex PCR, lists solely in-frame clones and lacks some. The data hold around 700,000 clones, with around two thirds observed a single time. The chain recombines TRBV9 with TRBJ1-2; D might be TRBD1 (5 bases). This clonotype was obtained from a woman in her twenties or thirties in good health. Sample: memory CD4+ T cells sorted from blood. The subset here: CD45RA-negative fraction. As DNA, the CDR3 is TGTGCCAGCAGCCATATGGGGGGCTATGGCTACACCTTC. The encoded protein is CASSHMGGYGYTF.